The T cell receptor beta chain under discussion was sequenced for a study of T cell repertoires in ileal Crohn's disease. Turning to the study itself: M6 samples are neoterminal ileum biopsies from postoperative colonoscopy.

The CDR3 extends over 14 amino acids. V dropped 3 bases and J dropped 4 bases, with 11 bases sitting between them. Germline CDR1 SGHRS, CDR2 YFSETQ. Five hundred nanograms of biopsy DNA per sample underwent TCRB immunosequencing. Profiling relied on immunoSEQ multiplex PCR, and the TCRdb table lists in-frame clones only, not all of them. The profile shows about 62,000 clones, roughly 91% of them singletons. The time point was: neoterminal ileum biopsy at postoperative endoscopy, about 6 months after surgery. Whole-study results and caveats: Postoperative endoscopy occurred within one year, median roughly 7.1 months. Active smokers at surgery had more clonal expansions than non-smokers.

As concerns this clone: What it binds is not known.

The chain has TRBV5-1 and TRBJ1-5, with D maybe TRBD1 (5 bases). Sequencing input: ileal tissue. The sequence was obtained from an adult with Crohn's disease. The CDR3 loop reads CASSYNSGNQPQHF. As DNA, the CDR3 is TGCGCCAGCAGCTACAATTCAGGGAATCAGCCCCAGCATTTT.